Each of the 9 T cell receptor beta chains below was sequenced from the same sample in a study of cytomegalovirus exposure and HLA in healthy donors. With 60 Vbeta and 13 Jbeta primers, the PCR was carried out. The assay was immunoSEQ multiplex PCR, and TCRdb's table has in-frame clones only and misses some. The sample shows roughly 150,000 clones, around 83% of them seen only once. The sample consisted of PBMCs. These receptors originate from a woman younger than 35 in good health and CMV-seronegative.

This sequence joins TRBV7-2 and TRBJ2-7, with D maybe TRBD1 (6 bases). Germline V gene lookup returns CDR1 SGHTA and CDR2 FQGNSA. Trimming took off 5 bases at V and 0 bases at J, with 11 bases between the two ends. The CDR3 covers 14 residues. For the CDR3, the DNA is TGTGCCAGCAGCCTTAACAGGGACTCCTACGAGCAGTACTTC. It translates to CASSLNRDSYEQYF.

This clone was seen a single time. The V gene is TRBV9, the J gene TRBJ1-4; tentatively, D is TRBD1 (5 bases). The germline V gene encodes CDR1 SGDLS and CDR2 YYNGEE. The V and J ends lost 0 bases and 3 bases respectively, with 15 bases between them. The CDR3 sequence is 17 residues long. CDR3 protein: CASSVGGARGANEKLFF. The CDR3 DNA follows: TGTGCCAGCAGCGTAGGTGGCGCGCGGGGGGCTAATGAAAAACTGTTTTTT.

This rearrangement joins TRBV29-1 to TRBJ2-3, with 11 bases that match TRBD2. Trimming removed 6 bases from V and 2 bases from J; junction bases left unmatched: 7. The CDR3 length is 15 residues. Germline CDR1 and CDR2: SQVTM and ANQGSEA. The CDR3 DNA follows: TGCAGCGTGGAGGGGACTAGCGGCAACACAGATACGCAGTATTTT. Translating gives CSVEGTSGNTDTQYF.

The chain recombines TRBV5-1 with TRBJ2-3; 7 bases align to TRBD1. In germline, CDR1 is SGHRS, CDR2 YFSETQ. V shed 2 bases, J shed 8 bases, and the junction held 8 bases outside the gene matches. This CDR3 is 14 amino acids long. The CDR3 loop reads CASSFGQEQLTQYF. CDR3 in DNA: TGCGCCAGCAGCTTTGGACAGGAACAGCTTACGCAGTATTTT.

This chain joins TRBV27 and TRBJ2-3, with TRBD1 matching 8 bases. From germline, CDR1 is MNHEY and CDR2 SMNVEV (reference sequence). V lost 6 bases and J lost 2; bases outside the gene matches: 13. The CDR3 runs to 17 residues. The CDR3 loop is CASRSALGTGYTDTQYF. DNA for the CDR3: TGTGCCAGCAGGAGTGCCCTCGGGACAGGTTACACAGATACGCAGTATTTT.

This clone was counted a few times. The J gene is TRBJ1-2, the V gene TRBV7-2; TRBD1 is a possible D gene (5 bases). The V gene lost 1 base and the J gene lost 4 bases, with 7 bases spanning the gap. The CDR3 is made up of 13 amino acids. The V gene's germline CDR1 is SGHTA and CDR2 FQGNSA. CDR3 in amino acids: CASSLGTSYGYTF. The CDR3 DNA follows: TGTGCCAGCAGCTTAGGGACATCCTATGGCTACACCTTC. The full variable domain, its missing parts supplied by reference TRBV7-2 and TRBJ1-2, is GAGVSQSPSNKVTEKGKDVELRCDPISGHTALYWYRQSLGQGLEFLIYFQGNSAPDKSGLPSDRFSAERTGGSVSTLTIQRTQQEDSAVYLCASSLGTSYGYTFGSGTRLTVV.

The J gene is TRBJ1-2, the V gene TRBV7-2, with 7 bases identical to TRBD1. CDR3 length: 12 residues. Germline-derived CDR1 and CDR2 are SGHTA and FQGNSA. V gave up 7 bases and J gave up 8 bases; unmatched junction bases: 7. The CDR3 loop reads CASNLYRGGYTF. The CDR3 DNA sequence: TGTGCCAGCAACCTTTACAGGGGAGGCTACACCTTC.

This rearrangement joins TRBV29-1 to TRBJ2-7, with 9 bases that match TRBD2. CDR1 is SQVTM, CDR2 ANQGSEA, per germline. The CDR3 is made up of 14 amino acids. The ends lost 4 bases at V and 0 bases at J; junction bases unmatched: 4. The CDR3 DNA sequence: TGCAGCGTTGGAGCGGGGGGTTCCTCCTACGAGCAGTACTTC. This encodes CSVGAGGSSYEQYF.

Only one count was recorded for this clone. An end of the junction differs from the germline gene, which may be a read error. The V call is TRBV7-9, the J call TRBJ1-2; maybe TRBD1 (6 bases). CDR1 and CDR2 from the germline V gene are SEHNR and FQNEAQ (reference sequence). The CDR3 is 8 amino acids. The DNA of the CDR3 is TGTGCCCGAACAGGGACCCCCTTC. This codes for CARTGTPF.